These T cell receptor beta chains were read from a single sample in a study of cytomegalovirus exposure and HLA in healthy donors. The repertoire was sequenced with immunoSEQ multiplex PCR; TCRdb's copy has only in-frame clones and lacks some. In the table there are about 93,000 clones, more than 55% of which are singletons. The specimen was PBMCs. The receptors here all came from a boy younger than 18 in good health and CMV-seropositive. Each CDR3 is given with its conserved first and last residue. The D gene is left open where the match is weak. Rows give clone size only sometimes, using once, few, many, or a class for an expanded clone.

D	size	V	J	DNA	CDR3
TRBD1	NA	TRBV18	TRBJ1-1	TGTGCCAGCTCACCTATCAACGGACAGGGAACTGAAGCTTTCTTT	CASSPINGQGTEAFF
NA	few	TRBV29-1	TRBJ2-7	TGCAGCGTTGCCCCAGCCTACGAGCAGTACTTC	CSVAPAYEQYF
TRBD1	NA	TRBV9	TRBJ2-7	TGTGCCAGCAGCCCGAGGGGGACAGTCTCCTACGAGCAGTACTTC	CASSPRGTVSYEQYF
NA	NA	TRBV30	TRBJ1-1	TGTGCCTGGAGGGGCTCTACGAACACTGAAGCTTTCTTT	CAWRGSTNTEAFF
NA	once	TRBV10-1	TRBJ2-5	TGCGCCAGCAGTGGATCACAGGAGATTGGGACCCAGTACTTC	CASSGSQEIGTQYF
TRBD2	NA	TRBV5-1	TRBJ2-3	TGCGCCAGCAGCTTGGGCTCTAGCGGGAGATGGGGGGATACGCAGTATTTT	CASSLGSSGRWGDTQYF
NA	NA	TRBV5-6	TRBJ1-2	TGTGCCAGCAGCTTGGTTGGCGGGGGGTTTTTTGATGGCTACACCTTC	CASSLVGGGFFDGYTF
TRBD2	NA	TRBV7-9	TRBJ2-2	TGTGCCAGCCCAGCTTATGATGTGGGACTAGCTGCGAACACCGGGGAGCTGTTTTTT	CASPAYDVGLAANTGELFF
NA	NA	TRBV6-1	TRBJ1-1	TGTGCCAGCAGTGAAAAGCTCATGAACACTGAAGCTTTCTTT	CASSEKLMNTEAFF
NA	NA	TRBV30	TRBJ1-1	TGTGCCTGGAGTCGGACAGTGAACACTGAAGCTTTCTTT	CAWSRTVNTEAFF
TRBD2	NA	TRBV5-6	TRBJ2-3	TGTGCCAGCAGCGTAACCCAGCGGGGTATAAACACAGATACGCAGTATTTT	CASSVTQRGINTDTQYF
TRBD1	once	TRBV6-9	TRBJ2-2	TGTGCCAGCAGTTACGTACCACAGGGGGCGGTTGGTTCGGCCGGGGAGCTGTTTTTT	CASSYVPQGAVGSAGELFF
NA	few	TRBV9	TRBJ2-1	TGTGCCAGCAGCTGGGAGAGATTCGATGAGCAGTTCTTC	CASSWERFDEQFF